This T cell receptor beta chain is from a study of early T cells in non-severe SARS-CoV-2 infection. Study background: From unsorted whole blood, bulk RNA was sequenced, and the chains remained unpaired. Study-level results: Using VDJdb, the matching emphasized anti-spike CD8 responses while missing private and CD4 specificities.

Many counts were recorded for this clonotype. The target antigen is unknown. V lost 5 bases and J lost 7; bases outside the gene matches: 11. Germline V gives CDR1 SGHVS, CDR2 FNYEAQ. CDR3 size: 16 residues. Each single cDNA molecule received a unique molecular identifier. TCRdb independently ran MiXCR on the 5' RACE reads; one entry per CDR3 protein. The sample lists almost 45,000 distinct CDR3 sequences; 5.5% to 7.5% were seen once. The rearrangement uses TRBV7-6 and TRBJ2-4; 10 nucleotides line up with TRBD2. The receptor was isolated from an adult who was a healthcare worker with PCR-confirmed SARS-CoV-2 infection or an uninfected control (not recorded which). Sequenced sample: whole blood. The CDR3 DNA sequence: TGTGCCAGCAGCCTAAGGCCTAGCGGGGGTGAGAACATTCAGTACTTC. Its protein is CASSLRPSGGENIQYF.